The 25 T cell receptor beta chains listed next were all sequenced from one sample in a study of cytomegalovirus exposure and HLA in healthy donors. PCR amplification relied on 60 Vbeta primers (plus 13 Jbeta primers). Assay used: immunoSEQ multiplex PCR; TCRdb lists only in-frame clones, some missing. The data show 150,000 to 200,000 clones, 65% to 80% seen once. Sequencing was performed on PBMCs. These TCRs come from a woman in her 30s in good health and CMV-seronegative.

This clone came up a few times. This chain joins TRBV29-1 and TRBJ1-1; 8 nucleotides line up with TRBD1. Trimming took 4 bases from V and 7 from J; bases not matched to a gene: 5. This CDR3 has 12 residues. Germline V gene lookup returns CDR1 SQVTM and CDR2 ANQGSEA. Written as DNA, the CDR3 is TGCAGCGTTGGACCAGGGGGCGTTGAAGCTTTCTTT. Encoded protein: CSVGPGGVEAFF.

J is TRBJ2-1 and V is TRBV7-3; 10 nucleotides agree with TRBD2. Germline V gene sequence: CDR1 SGHTA, CDR2 FQGTGA. The CDR3 spans 16 residues. The V and J ends lost 5 bases and 0 bases, in that order; junction bases with no gene match: 4. The CDR3 reads CASSVSSGSSYNEQFF. The CDR3 DNA reads TGTGCCAGCAGCGTCTCTAGCGGGAGCTCCTACAATGAGCAGTTCTTC.

The genes are TRBV9 and TRBJ1-6; D might be TRBD1 (5 bases). CDR1 is SGDLS and CDR2 is YYNGEE in the germline V gene. V gave up 1 base and J gave up 6 bases, with 14 bases separating them. There are 16 residues in the CDR3. DNA for the CDR3: TGTGCCAGCAGCGTATCACCCTGGGGGGTTAATTCACCCCTCCACTTT. Translation: CASSVSPWGVNSPLHF.

This clone appeared a single time. CDR3 sequence (DNA): TGTGCCAGCAAACCAAAAGCGGGGGGTGGCGAGCAGTACTTC. Residues: CASKPKAGGGEQYF. The chain carries TRBV7-8 and TRBJ2-7, with TRBD2 matching over 9 bases. The trim removed 7 bases at V and 6 bases at J, leaving 10 bases unmatched. CDR3 length: 14 residues. Germline CDR1 is SGHVS and CDR2 is FQNEAQ.

The chain carries TRBV18 and TRBJ1-2; TRBD1 matches 9 bases. The CDR3 consists of 15 residues. Germline assignment: CDR1 KGHSH and CDR2 LQKENI. The J segment lost 7 bases and the V segment lost 6 bases, leaving 12 bases of the junction unmatched. CDR3 in DNA: TGTGCCAGCTCTCGACCCGGGACAGGGCTCATTGGCTACACCTTC. Translated: CASSRPGTGLIGYTF.

The rearrangement links TRBV5-4 to TRBJ2-7, with TRBD2 identical over 9 bases. The V segment lost 0 bases and the J segment 3 bases; nucleotides outside the gene matches: 4. The CDR3 spans 15 residues. Germline V lookup: CDR1 SGHNT, CDR2 YYREEE (reference sequence). The CDR3 loop is CASSLVAGVVYEQYF. CDR3 nucleotide sequence: TGTGCCAGCAGCTTGGTAGCGGGAGTGGTCTACGAGCAGTACTTC.

The chain combines TRBV2 with TRBJ1-2; D remains unclear. The V and J ends lost 6 bases and 2 bases respectively, with 4 bases between them. The CDR3 runs 11 residues. Looked up from germline, CDR1 is SNHLY and CDR2 is FYNNEI. CDR3 loop: CASRENYGYTF. Here the CDR3 DNA reads TGTGCCAGCAGAGAGAACTATGGCTACACCTTC. The variable domain in full, with the rest retrieved from reference TRBV2 and TRBJ1-2, is EPEVTQTPSHQVTQMGQEVILRCVPISNHLYFYWYRQILGQKVEFLVSFYNNEISEKSEIFDDQFSVERPDGSNFTLKIRSTKLEDSAMYFCASRENYGYTFGSGTRLTVV.

The sample holds a few counts of this clone. The rearrangement links TRBV7-8 to TRBJ2-7; TRBD2 matches 14 bases. CDR1 is SGHVS and CDR2 is FQNEAQ in the germline V gene. This CDR3 is built from 17 residues. The ends lost 6 bases at V and 4 bases at J; junction bases unmatched: 11. The CDR3 nucleotides read TGTGCCAGCAGTGCCGCGACTAGCGGGAGGGCCGGGTACGAGCAGTACTTC. It specifies CASSAATSGRAGYEQYF.

This clone was recorded a few times. This sequence joins TRBV4-1 and TRBJ2-5, with TRBD2 matching 11 bases. Germline V gene sequence: CDR1 MGHRA, CDR2 YSYEKL. The CDR3 is 15 amino acids. The junction had 3 bases not matched to a gene; V was cut back by 6 bases and J by 0 bases. The CDR3 region is CASRRLAGHQETQYF. In DNA form, the CDR3 reads TGCGCCAGCAGACGACTAGCGGGGCACCAAGAGACCCAGTACTTC.

This rearrangement joins TRBV11-2 to TRBJ2-7, with a possible D match to TRBD2 (5 bases). Germline-derived CDR1 and CDR2 are SGHAT and FQNNGV. CDR3 length: 15 residues. V was cut by 1 base and J by 1 base, with 11 bases left in between. In DNA, the CDR3 is TGTGCCAGCAGCTTAGGGAGGCCCGCGTCCTACGAGCAGTACTTC. It codes for CASSLGRPASYEQYF. The variable domain in full, completed from reference TRBV11-2 and TRBJ2-7, reads EAGVAQSPRYKIIEKRQSVAFWCNPISGHATLYWYQQILGQGPKLLIQFQNNGVVDDSQLPKDRFSAERLKGVDSTLKIQPAKLEDSAVYLCASSLGRPASYEQYFGPGTRLTVT.

The chain has TRBV5-1 and TRBJ2-3, with D possibly matching TRBD2 (5 bases). The CDR3 is 16 residues long. V was cut by 0 bases and J by 3 bases, with 14 bases left in between. Germline V gene lookup returns CDR1 SGHRS and CDR2 YFSETQ. The CDR3 DNA is TGCGCCAGCAGCTTGGACGGAGGACGAAGGACAGATACGCAGTATTTT. The encoded protein is CASSLDGGRRTDTQYF.

The chain uses TRBV19 and TRBJ2-1; 7 bases line up with TRBD2. The CDR3 sequence is 16 residues long. With 5 bases clipped from V and 3 bases from J, the junction kept 10 bases outside the gene matches. CDR1 and CDR2 (germline): LNHDA, SQIVND (reference sequence). In DNA form, the CDR3 reads TGTGCCAGTAGTCAAGCCGGGACTACCCTCTACAATGAGCAGTTCTTC. Translation gives CASSQAGTTLYNEQFF.

The count of this clone is one. Its ends do not fully match the called genes, so a read error is possible. The J gene is TRBJ1-1, the V gene TRBV7-7; D remains ambiguous. Looked up from germline, CDR1 is SSHAT and CDR2 is FNYEAQ (reference sequence). The CDR3 length is 18 residues. CDR3: CASSPRRFPPLSNTEAFF. The CDR3 nucleotides read TGTGCTAGCAGCCCTCGGCGGTTCCCCCCACTCTCTAACACTGAAGCTTTCTTT.

V usage is TRBV12-5 and J usage is TRBJ2-3; TRBD1 matches 8 bases. This CDR3 comprises 16 residues. From germline, CDR1 is LGHNT and CDR2 FRNRAP. The V gene end was trimmed by 0 bases and the J gene end by 2 bases; junction bases not matched to a gene: 4. Written as DNA, the CDR3 is TGTGCTAGTGGTTTGGTATCAGGGGGCCTCACAGATACGCAGTATTTT. This sequence encodes CASGLVSGGLTDTQYF.

The rearrangement uses TRBV7-9 and TRBJ1-1; no firm D call. Trimming left V 0 bases short and J 0 bases short, with 11 bases between. Germline V lookup: CDR1 SEHNR, CDR2 FQNEAQ (reference sequence). The CDR3 runs to 16 residues. CDR3 residues: CASSLATVIMNTEAFF. The CDR3 DNA reads as TGTGCCAGCAGCTTAGCTACGGTAATTATGAACACTGAAGCTTTCTTT.

V usage is TRBV2 and J usage is TRBJ2-1; 8 bases align to TRBD1. V was pared by 5 bases and J by 6 bases, with 6 bases of the junction left unmatched. The CDR3 contains 14 residues. The germline gives CDR1 SNHLY, CDR2 FYNNEI. This CDR3 is CASSTGTGFNEQFF. CDR3 nucleotide sequence: TGTGCCAGCAGTACCGGGACAGGTTTCAATGAGCAGTTCTTC.

This chain's CDR3 is CASSPPGLAAYEQYF. The CDR3 nucleotides are TGTGCCAGCAGCCCGCCGGGGCTAGCGGCCTACGAGCAGTACTTC. This chain joins TRBV7-2 and TRBJ2-7; 7 bases map to TRBD2. This CDR3 has 15 residues. Germline trimming cut 5 bases from V and 2 bases from J; bases unmatched to any gene: 9. Germline CDR1 and CDR2: SGHTA and FQGNSA.

This chain uses TRBV5-1 with TRBJ2-5; D not certain. This CDR3 has 14 amino acids. CDR1 and CDR2 from the germline V gene are SGHRS and YFSETQ. V shed 0 bases and J shed 3 bases, with 9 bases lying between them. The CDR3 is CASSLGTAKETQYF. DNA of the CDR3: TGCGCCAGCAGCTTGGGTACAGCTAAAGAGACCCAGTACTTC.

The chain links TRBV28 to TRBJ2-7; 12 positions match TRBD1. The CDR3 is 16 amino acids. V trimming: 2 bases; J trimming: 3 bases; junction bases outside the gene matches: 5. The germline V gene encodes CDR1 MDHEN and CDR2 SYDVKM. The CDR3 region is CASSLTGTGGVYEQYF. The CDR3 nucleotides read TGTGCCAGCAGTTTAACCGGGACAGGGGGCGTCTACGAGCAGTACTTC.

The chain joins TRBV7-2 to TRBJ2-7; D is uncertain. The germline V and J ends were trimmed by 0 bases and 4 bases, with 7 bases remaining between them. CDR3 length: 13 residues. Germline lookup yields CDR1 SGHTA and CDR2 FQGNSA. This chain's CDR3 is CASSLAFLYEQYF. CDR3 DNA sequence: TGTGCCAGCAGCTTAGCGTTTCTATACGAGCAGTACTTC.

This chain connects TRBV2 to TRBJ1-2, with D tentatively TRBD1 (5 bases). There are 14 residues in the CDR3. V lost 3 bases to trimming and J lost 3 bases, with 11 bases between them. From germline, CDR1 is SNHLY and CDR2 FYNNEI. The CDR3 DNA follows: TGTGCCAGCAGTGATGGGGGGGAATACTATGGCTACACCTTC. Translating it yields CASSDGGEYYGYTF.

The chain links TRBV5-8 to TRBJ2-7, with a possible D match to TRBD2 (5 bases). The V gene's germline CDR1 is SGHTS and CDR2 YDEGEE. The CDR3 extends over 14 amino acids. Deletions cut 4 bases from V and 0 bases from J, with 11 bases between. The CDR3 DNA is TGTGCCAGCAGCCTAAGCGGATACTCCTACGAGCAGTACTTC. Amino acids: CASSLSGYSYEQYF. The whole variable domain, filled in from reference TRBV5-8 and TRBJ2-7, reads EAGVTQSPTHLIKTRGQQATLRCSPISGHTSVYWYQQALGLGLQFLLWYDEGEERNRGNFPPRFSGRQFPNYSSELNVNALELEDSALYLCASSLSGYSYEQYFGPGTRLTVT.

The chain couples TRBV5-1 to TRBJ2-3; D perhaps matches TRBD2 (6 bases). With 2 bases removed from V and 1 base from J, the gap between germline ends came to 14 bases. This CDR3 region has 16 residues. Germline V gives CDR1 SGHRS, CDR2 YFSETQ. The CDR3, as DNA: TGCGCCAGCAGCTTTGCAGGGACTCAGGGCACAGATACGCAGTATTTT. Protein: CASSFAGTQGTDTQYF.

The V gene is TRBV5-1, the J gene TRBJ1-2; TRBD1 agrees at 8 bases. Trimming took 0 bases from V and 2 from J; bases not matched to a gene: 6. Germline CDR1 reads SGHRS; CDR2 reads YFSETQ. This CDR3 contains 16 residues. The CDR3 sequence: CASSLGWGQVNYGYTF. The CDR3 region has the DNA TGCGCCAGCAGCTTGGGATGGGGACAGGTAAACTATGGCTACACCTTC.

This clone was counted only a few times. Compared with germline, one end of the junction differs, possibly owing to a read error. V and J are TRBV4-2 and TRBJ1-2; 7 positions match TRBD1. The CDR3 consists of 15 residues. Germline lookup yields CDR1 LGHNA and CDR2 YNFKEQ. CDR3 region: CASSHLSQGVIGYPF. CDR3 nucleotide sequence: TGTGCCAGCAGCCACCTTAGTCAGGGGGTTATAGGCTACCCCTTC.